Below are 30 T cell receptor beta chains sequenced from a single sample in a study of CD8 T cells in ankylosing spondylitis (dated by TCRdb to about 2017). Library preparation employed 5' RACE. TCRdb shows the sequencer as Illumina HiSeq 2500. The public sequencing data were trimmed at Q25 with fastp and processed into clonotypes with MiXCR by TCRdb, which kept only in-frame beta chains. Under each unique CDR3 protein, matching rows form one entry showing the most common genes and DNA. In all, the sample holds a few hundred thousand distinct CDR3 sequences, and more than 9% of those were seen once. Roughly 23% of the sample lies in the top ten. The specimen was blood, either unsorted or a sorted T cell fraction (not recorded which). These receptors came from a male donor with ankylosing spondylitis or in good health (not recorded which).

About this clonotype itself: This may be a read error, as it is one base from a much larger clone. This chain's CDR3 is CAGSLAGDYGYTF. CDR3 DNA: TGCGCCGGCAGCTTGGCAGGAGACTATGGCTACACCTTC. The chain employs TRBV5-1 and TRBJ1-2; D ambiguous. Germline CDR1 is SGHRS and CDR2 is YFSETQ. The CDR3 is 13 amino acids.

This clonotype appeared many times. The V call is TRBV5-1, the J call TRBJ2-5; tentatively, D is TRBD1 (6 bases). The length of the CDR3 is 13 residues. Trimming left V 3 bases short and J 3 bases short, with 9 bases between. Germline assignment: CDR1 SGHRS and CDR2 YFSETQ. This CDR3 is CASSWAGEETQYF. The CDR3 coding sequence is TGCGCCAGCAGCTGGGCAGGGGAAGAGACCCAGTACTTC.

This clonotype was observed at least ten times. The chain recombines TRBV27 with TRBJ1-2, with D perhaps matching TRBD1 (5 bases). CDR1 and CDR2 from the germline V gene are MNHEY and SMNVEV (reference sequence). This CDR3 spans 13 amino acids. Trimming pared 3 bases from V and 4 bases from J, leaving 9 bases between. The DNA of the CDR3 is TGTGCCAGCAGTTTGGGGCTGCTCTATGGCTACACCTTC. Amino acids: CASSLGLLYGYTF.

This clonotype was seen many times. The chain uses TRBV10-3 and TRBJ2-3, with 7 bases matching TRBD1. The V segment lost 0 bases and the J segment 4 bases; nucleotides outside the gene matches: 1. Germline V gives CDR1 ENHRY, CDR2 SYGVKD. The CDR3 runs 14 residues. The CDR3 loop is CAISESQGPDTQYF. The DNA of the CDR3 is TGTGCCATCAGTGAGTCACAGGGGCCAGATACGCAGTATTTT.

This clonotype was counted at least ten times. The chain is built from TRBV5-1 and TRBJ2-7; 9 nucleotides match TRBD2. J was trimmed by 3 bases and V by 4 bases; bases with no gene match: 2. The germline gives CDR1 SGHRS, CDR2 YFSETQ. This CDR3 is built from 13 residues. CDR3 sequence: CASSRGGGYEQYF. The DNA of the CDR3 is TGCGCCAGCAGCCGCGGGGGGGGCTACGAGCAGTACTTC. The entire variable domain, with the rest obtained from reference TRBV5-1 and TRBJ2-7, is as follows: KAGVTQTPRYLIKTRGQQVTLSCSPISGHRSVSWYQQTPGQGLQFLFEYFSETQRNKGNFPGRFSGRQFSNSRSEMNVSTLELGDSALYLCASSRGGGYEQYFGPGTRLTVT.

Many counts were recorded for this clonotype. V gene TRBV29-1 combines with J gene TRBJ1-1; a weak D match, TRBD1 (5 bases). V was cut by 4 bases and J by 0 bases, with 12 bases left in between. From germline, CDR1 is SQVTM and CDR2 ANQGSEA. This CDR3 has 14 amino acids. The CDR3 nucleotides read TGCAGCGTTGGGGGTGGGGACTTGAACACTGAAGCTTTCTTT. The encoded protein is CSVGGGDLNTEAFF. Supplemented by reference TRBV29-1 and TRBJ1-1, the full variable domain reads SAVISQKPSRDICQRGTSLTIQCQVDSQVTMMFWYRQQPGQSLTLIATANQGSEATYESGFVIDKFPISRPNLTFSTLTVSNMSPEDSSIYLCSVGGGDLNTEAFFGQGTRLTVV.

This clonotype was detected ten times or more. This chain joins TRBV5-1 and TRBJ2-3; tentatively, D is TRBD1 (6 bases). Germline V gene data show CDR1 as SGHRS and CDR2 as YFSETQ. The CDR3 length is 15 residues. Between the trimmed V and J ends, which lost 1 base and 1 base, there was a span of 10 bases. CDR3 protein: CASSLRTDRTDTQYF. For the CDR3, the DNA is TGCGCCAGCAGCTTGCGGACAGATCGCACAGATACGCAGTATTTT.

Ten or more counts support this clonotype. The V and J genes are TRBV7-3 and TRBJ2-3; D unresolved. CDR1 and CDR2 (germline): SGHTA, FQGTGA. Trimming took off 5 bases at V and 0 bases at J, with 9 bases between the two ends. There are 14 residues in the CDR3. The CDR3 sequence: CASSPRASTDTQYF. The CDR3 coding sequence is TGTGCCAGCAGCCCACGGGCTAGCACAGATACGCAGTATTTT.

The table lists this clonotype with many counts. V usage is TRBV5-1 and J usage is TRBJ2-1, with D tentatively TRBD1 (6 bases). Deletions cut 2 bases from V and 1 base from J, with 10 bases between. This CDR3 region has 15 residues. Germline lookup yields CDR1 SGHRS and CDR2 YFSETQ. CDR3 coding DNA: TGCGCCAGCAGCTTCACGGGACAATCCTACAATGAGCAGTTCTTC. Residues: CASSFTGQSYNEQFF.

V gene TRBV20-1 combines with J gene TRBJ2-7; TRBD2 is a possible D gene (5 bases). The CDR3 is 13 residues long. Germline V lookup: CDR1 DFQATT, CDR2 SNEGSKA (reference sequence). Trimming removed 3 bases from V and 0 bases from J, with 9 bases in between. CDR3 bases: TGCAGTGCTAGGGTAGGGAGCTCCTACGAGCAGTACTTC. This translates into CSARVGSSYEQYF.

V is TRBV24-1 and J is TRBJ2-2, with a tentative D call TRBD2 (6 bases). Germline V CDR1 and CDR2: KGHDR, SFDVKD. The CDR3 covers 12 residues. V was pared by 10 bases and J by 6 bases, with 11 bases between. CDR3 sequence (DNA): TGTGCCACGGGACTTTTATCCGGGGAGCTGTTTTTT. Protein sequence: CATGLLSGELFF.

Here the CDR3 DNA reads TGTGCCAGCAGCTCGACCCTTGACGAGCAGTACTTC. Translated: CASSSTLDEQYF. V is TRBV28 and J is TRBJ2-7; D ambiguous. This CDR3 spans 12 amino acids. Germline CDR1 reads MDHEN; CDR2 reads SYDVKM. V lost 6 bases, J lost 5 bases, and 11 bases lay in between.

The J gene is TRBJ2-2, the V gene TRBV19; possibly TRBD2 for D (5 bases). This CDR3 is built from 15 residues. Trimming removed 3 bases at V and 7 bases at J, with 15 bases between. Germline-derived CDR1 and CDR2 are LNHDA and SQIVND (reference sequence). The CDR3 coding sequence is TGTGCCAGTAGTATGTCGACTAAGAGGAACGGGGAGCTGTTTTTT. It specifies CASSMSTKRNGELFF. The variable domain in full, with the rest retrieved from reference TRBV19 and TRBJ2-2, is DGGITQSPKYLFRKEGQNVTLSCEQNLNHDAMYWYRQDPGQGLRLIYYSQIVNDFQKGDIAEGYSVSREKKESFPLTVTSAQKNPTAFYLCASSMSTKRNGELFFGEGSRLTVL.

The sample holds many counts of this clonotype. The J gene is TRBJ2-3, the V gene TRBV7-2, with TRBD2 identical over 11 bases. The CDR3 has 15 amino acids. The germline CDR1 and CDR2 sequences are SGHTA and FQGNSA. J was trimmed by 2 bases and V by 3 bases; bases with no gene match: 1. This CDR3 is CASSLTSGATDTQYF. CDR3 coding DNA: TGTGCCAGCAGCTTGACTAGCGGGGCCACAGATACGCAGTATTTT.

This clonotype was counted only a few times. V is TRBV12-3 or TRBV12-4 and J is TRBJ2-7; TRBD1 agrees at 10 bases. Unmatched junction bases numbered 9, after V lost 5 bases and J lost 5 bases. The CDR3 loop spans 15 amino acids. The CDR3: CASSPRTGGRNEQYF. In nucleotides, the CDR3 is TGTGCCAGCAGTCCCCGGACAGGGGGAAGGAACGAGCAGTACTTC.

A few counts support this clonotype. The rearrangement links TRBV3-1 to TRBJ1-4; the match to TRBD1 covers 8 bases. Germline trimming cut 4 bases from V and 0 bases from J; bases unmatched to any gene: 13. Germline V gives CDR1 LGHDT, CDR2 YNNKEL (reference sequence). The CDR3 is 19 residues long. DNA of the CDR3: TGTGCCAGCAGCCCCCCAGGGGGCTCCCCATTTGCAACTAATGAAAAACTGTTTTTT. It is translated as CASSPPGGSPFATNEKLFF.

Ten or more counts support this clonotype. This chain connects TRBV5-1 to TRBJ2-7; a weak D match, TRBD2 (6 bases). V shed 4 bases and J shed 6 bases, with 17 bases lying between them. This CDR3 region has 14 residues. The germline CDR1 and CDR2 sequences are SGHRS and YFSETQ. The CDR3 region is CASSLGTGNGEQYF. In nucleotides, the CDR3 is TGCGCCAGCAGCCTCGGGACTGGAAACGGCGAGCAGTACTTC.

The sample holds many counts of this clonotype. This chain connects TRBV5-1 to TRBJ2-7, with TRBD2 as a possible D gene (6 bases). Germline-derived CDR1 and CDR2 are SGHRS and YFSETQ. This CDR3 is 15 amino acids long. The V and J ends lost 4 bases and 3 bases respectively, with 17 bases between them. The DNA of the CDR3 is TGCGCCAGCAGCGCCGCGGAGACTAGGGGCTACGAGCAGTACTTC. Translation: CASSAAETRGYEQYF. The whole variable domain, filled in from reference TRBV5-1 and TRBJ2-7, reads KAGVTQTPRYLIKTRGQQVTLSCSPISGHRSVSWYQQTPGQGLQFLFEYFSETQRNKGNFPGRFSGRQFSNSRSEMNVSTLELGDSALYLCASSAAETRGYEQYFGPGTRLTVT.

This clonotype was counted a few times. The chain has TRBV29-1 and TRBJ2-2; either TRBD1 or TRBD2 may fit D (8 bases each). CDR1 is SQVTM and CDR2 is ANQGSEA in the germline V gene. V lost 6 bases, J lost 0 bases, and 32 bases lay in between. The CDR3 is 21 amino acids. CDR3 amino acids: CSVGRNRGTRRGDPNTGELFF. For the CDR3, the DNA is TGCAGCGTCGGGAGGAACAGGGGGACGAGGCGGGGGGACCCGAACACCGGGGAGCTGTTTTTT.

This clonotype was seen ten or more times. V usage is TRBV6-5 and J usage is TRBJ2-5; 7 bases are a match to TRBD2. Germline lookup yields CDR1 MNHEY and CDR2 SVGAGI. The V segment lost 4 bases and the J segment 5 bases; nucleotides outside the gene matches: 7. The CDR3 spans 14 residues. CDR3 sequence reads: CASSSWGGEETQYF. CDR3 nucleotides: TGTGCCAGCAGTTCCTGGGGGGGAGAGGAGACCCAGTACTTC.

CDR3 in DNA: TGCGCCAGCAGCTTGGAAGGCCTCCCAGATACGCAGTATTTT. It encodes CASSLEGLPDTQYF. V is TRBV5-1 and J is TRBJ2-3; D is ambiguous. There are 14 residues in the CDR3. Germline V gene data show CDR1 as SGHRS and CDR2 as YFSETQ. Trimming took 0 bases from V and 4 from J, leaving 9 bases between them.

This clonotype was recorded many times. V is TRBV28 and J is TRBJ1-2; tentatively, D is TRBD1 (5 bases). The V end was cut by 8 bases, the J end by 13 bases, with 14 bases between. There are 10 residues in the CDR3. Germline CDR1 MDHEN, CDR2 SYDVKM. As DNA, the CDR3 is TGTGCCAGCGGGACCAAGACGATCACCTTC. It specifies CASGTKTITF.

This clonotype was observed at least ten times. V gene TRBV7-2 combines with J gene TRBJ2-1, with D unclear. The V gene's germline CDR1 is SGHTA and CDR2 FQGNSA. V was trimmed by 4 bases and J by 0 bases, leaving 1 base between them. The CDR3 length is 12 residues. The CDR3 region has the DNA TGTGCCAGCAGCTACTCCTACAATGAGCAGTTCTTC. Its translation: CASSYSYNEQFF.

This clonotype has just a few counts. This CDR3 reads CASTLQIGGDYGYTF. The CDR3, as DNA: TGCGCCAGCACGCTACAAATAGGGGGGGACTATGGCTACACCTTC. The chain has TRBV5-1 and TRBJ1-2, with D possibly being TRBD1 (6 bases). The V and J ends lost 6 bases and 3 bases respectively, with 18 bases between them. CDR1 SGHRS and CDR2 YFSETQ come from the germline V gene. The CDR3 runs 15 residues.

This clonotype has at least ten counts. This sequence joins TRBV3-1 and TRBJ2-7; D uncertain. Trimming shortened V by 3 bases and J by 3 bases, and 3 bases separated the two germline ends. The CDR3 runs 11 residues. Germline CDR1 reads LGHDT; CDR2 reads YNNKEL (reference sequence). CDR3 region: CASSQNYEQYF. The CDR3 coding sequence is TGTGCCAGCAGCCAGAACTACGAGCAGTACTTC.

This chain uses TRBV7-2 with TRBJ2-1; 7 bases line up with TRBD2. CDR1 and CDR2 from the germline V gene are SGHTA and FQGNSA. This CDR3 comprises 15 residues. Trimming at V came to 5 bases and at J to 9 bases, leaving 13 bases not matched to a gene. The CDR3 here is CASSTRTSISGEQFF. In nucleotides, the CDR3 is TGTGCCAGCAGCACGCGGACTAGTATCTCCGGTGAGCAGTTCTTC. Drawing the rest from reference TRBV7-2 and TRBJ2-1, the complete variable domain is GAGVSQSPSNKVTEKGKDVELRCDPISGHTALYWYRQSLGQGLEFLIYFQGNSAPDKSGLPSDRFSAERTGGSVSTLTIQRTQQEDSAVYLCASSTRTSISGEQFFGPGTRLTVL.

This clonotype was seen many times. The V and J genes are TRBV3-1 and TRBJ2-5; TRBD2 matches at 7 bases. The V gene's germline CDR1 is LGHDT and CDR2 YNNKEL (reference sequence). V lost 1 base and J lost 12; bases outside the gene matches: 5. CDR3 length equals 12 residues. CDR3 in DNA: TGTGCCAGCAGCCAAGGAAGAGGACTAGAGTACTTC. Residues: CASSQGRGLEYF.

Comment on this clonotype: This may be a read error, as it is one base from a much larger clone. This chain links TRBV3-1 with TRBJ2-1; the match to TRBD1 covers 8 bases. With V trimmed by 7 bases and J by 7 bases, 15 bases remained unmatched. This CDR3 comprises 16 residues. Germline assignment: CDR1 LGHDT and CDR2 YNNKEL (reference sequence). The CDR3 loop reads CASNIQGGTKGNEQFF. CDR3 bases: TGTGCCAGCAACATACAGGGGGGTACTAAGGGGAATGAGCAGTTCTTC.

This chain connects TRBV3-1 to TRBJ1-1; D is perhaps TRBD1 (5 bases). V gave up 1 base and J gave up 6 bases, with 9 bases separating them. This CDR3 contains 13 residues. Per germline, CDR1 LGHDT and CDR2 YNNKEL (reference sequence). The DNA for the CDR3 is TGTGCCAGCAGCCAAGTCAGGGACTCTGAAGCTTTCTTT. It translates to CASSQVRDSEAFF.

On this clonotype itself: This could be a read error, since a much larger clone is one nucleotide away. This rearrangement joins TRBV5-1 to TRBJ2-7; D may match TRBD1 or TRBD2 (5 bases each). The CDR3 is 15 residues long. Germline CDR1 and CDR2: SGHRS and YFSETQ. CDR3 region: CASSLDYGRGDEQHF. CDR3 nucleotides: TGCGCCAGCAGCTTGGATTATGGCCGGGGCGACGAGCAGCACTTC.